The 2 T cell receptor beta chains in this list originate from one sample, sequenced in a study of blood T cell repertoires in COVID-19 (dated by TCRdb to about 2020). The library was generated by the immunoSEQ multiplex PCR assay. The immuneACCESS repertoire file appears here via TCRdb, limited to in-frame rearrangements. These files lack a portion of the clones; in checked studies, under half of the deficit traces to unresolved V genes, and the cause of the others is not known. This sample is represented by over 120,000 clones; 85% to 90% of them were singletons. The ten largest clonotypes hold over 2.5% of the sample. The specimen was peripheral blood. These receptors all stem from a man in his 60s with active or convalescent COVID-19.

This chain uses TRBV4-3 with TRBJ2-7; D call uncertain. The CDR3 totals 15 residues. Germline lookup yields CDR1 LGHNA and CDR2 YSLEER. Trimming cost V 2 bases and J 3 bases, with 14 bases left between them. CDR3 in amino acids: CASSQLPRFHYEQYF. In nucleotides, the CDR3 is TGCGCCAGCAGCCAATTGCCCAGGTTCCACTACGAGCAGTACTTC.

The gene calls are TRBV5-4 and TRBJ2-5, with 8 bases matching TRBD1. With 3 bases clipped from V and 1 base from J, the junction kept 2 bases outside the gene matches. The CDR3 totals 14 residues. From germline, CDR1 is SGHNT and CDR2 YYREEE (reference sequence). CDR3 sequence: CASSSDRAQETQYF. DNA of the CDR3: TGTGCCAGCAGCTCGGACAGGGCCCAAGAGACCCAGTACTTC.